Below are 24 T cell receptor beta chains sequenced from a single sample in a study of shared clonotypes between healthy human individuals. Profiled with immunoSEQ multiplex PCR; TCRdb holds only in-frame clones, not every one. The table has over 2 million clones, roughly 92% seen once. Material for sequencing was naive CD4+ T cells from PBMCs. Subset noted: CD45RA+ positively selected. Receptors originate from a young man in good health. Some clones in this sample may be carry-over from other donors' samples.

This sequence joins TRBV5-4 and TRBJ2-5; D is perhaps TRBD2 (6 bases). This CDR3 is built from 15 residues. The germline CDR1 and CDR2 sequences are SGHNT and YYREEE (reference sequence). Between the trimmed V and J ends, which lost 2 bases and 5 bases, there was a span of 16 bases. The CDR3 region has the DNA TGTGCCAGCAGCTTCCCGGGACTTCGTGGGGAGACCCAGTACTTC. Protein product: CASSFPGLRGETQYF. Combining the CDR3 with reference TRBV5-4 and TRBJ2-5 gives the whole variable domain ETGVTQSPTHLIKTRGQQVTLRCSSQSGHNTVSWYQQALGQGPQFIFQYYREEENGRGNFPPRFSGLQFPNYSSELNVNALELDDSALYLCASSFPGLRGETQYFGPGTRLLVL.

The chain recombines TRBV11-2 with TRBJ2-7; tentative D call: TRBD1 (6 bases). CDR3 size: 14 residues. The germline V gene encodes CDR1 SGHAT and CDR2 FQNNGV. V was pared by 4 bases and J by 7 bases, with 17 bases between. DNA for the CDR3: TGTGCCAGCAGCTCAATAACAGGGCCTCGGGAGCAGTACTTC. Translated, it gives CASSSITGPREQYF.

This chain connects TRBV6-1 to TRBJ1-2; D remains unclear. This CDR3 region has 10 residues. Germline-derived CDR1 and CDR2 are MNHNS and SASEGT. V gave up 7 bases and J gave up 6 bases, with 6 bases separating them. The CDR3 protein is CASIWDGYTF. The CDR3 bases are TGTGCCAGCATCTGGGATGGCTACACCTTC.

V and J are TRBV10-2 and TRBJ1-2; perhaps TRBD1 as D (5 bases). Looked up from germline, CDR1 is WSHSY and CDR2 is SAAADI. Trimming removed 4 bases from V and 4 bases from J, with 7 bases in between. The CDR3 is 12 amino acids. CDR3 DNA: TGCGCCAGCAGTGCACAGGCCTATGGCTACACCTTC. Protein product: CASSAQAYGYTF.

The V gene is TRBV28, the J gene TRBJ2-3, with 9 bases identical to TRBD1. CDR3 size: 15 residues. Germline trimming cut 4 bases from V and 3 bases from J; bases unmatched to any gene: 5. Germline-derived CDR1 and CDR2 are MDHEN and SYDVKM. This chain's CDR3 is CASSSRDRETDTQYF. CDR3 in DNA: TGTGCCAGCAGTTCCCGGGACAGGGAGACAGATACGCAGTATTTT.

Worth noting for this clone: The sample contains more than one DNA sequence encoding this CDR3. This chain connects TRBV29-1 to TRBJ2-7, with D unclear. The CDR3 loop spans 11 amino acids. Trimming removed 5 bases from V and 6 bases from J, with 11 bases in between. Germline lookup yields CDR1 SQVTM and CDR2 ANQGSEA. This CDR3 reads CSVRSSGEQYF. The CDR3 nucleotides are TGCAGCGTTCGATCGAGTGGCGAGCAGTACTTC.

Points on this clone: A junction boundary mismatches the germline segment, possibly from a read error. This chain links TRBV30 with TRBJ2-5, with D perhaps assigned TRBD1 or TRBD2 (5 bases each). From germline, CDR1 is GTSNPN and CDR2 SVGIG (reference sequence). The CDR3 is 12 residues long. For the CDR3, the DNA is TGTGCCTGGAGTACGGGATCAGGGCGTTCGAACTTC. Translated: CAWSTGSGRSNF.

The chain uses TRBV5-1 and TRBJ2-1; 9 bases fit TRBD2. There are 15 residues in the CDR3. Trimming took 0 bases from V and 7 from J; bases not matched to a gene: 5. Germline values: CDR1 SGHRS, CDR2 YFSETQ. CDR3: CASSLGAGGRNEQFF. The CDR3 coding sequence is TGCGCCAGCAGCTTGGGAGCGGGAGGTCGGAATGAGCAGTTCTTC.

This rearrangement joins TRBV30 to TRBJ1-2, with D perhaps matching TRBD1 (5 bases). Germline V gene data show CDR1 as GTSNPN and CDR2 as SVGIG (reference sequence). V was cut by 3 bases and J by 7 bases, with 15 bases left in between. The CDR3 is 13 amino acids. The CDR3 nucleotides read TGTGCCTGGAGGACCGACAGTGTGCGTGGCTACACCTTC. Protein sequence: CAWRTDSVRGYTF.

The CDR3 loop is CASSGTGGFETQYF. The CDR3 region has the DNA TGTGCCAGCAGCGGGACAGGGGGCTTTGAGACCCAGTACTTC. This rearrangement joins TRBV2 to TRBJ2-5, with TRBD1 matching 12 bases. The CDR3 spans 14 residues. V trimming: 6 bases; J trimming: 5 bases; junction bases outside the gene matches: 4. Germline V gene data show CDR1 as SNHLY and CDR2 as FYNNEI.

Turning to this clone: At one end, the junction sequence differs from germline, possibly due to a read error. V usage is TRBV7-9 and J usage is TRBJ1-4, with TRBD1 as a possible D gene (5 bases). This CDR3 is 15 amino acids long. Per germline, CDR1 SEHNR and CDR2 FQNEAQ (reference sequence). CDR3: CASSLAGQPNEKLFF. The CDR3 DNA follows: TGTGCCAGCAGTTTAGCGGGGCAGCCGAATGAAAAACTGTTTTTT.

This rearrangement joins TRBV27 to TRBJ2-1; D ambiguous. This CDR3 spans 14 amino acids. Germline CDR1 and CDR2: MNHEY and SMNVEV (reference sequence). The ends were cut back, 4 bases at V and 7 bases at J, with 14 bases in the middle. CDR3 nucleotides: TGTGCCAGCAGTTACCCTAGTAGGGCAAATGAGCAGTTCTTC. Translated, it gives CASSYPSRANEQFF.

This chain links TRBV11-2 with TRBJ2-5; D may correspond to TRBD1 or TRBD2 (6 bases each). Germline CDR1 is SGHAT and CDR2 is FQNNGV. Trimming left V 0 bases short and J 4 bases short, with 15 bases between. The CDR3 loop spans 16 amino acids. The CDR3 loop reads CASSLDRGGGSETQYF. The CDR3 region has the DNA TGTGCCAGCAGCTTAGATCGAGGGGGAGGCTCAGAGACCCAGTACTTC.

The V call is TRBV5-5, the J call TRBJ2-2, with D tentatively TRBD1 (5 bases). CDR1 SGHKS and CDR2 YYEKEE come from the germline V gene (reference sequence). This CDR3 region has 14 residues. V dropped 1 base and J dropped 7 bases, with 11 bases sitting between them. In DNA form, the CDR3 reads TGTGCCAGCAGCTTGTCAGGGCTAATCGGGGAGCTGTTTTTT. Translated: CASSLSGLIGELFF.

With regard to this clone: This sample includes further DNA sequences coding for the same CDR3. The chain combines TRBV18 with TRBJ2-7; D is possibly TRBD1 or TRBD2 (5 bases each). Germline assignment: CDR1 KGHSH and CDR2 LQKENI. V lost 3 bases and J lost 2, with 11 bases in between. The CDR3 has 14 amino acids. The CDR3 here is CASSPGTGPYEQYF. In DNA, the CDR3 is TGTGCCAGCTCACCCGGGACGGGACCCTACGAGCAGTACTTC.

This chain uses TRBV20-1 with TRBJ2-7, with D tentatively TRBD1 or TRBD2 (5 bases each). The CDR3 has 10 amino acids. V lost 3 bases and J lost 6, with 6 bases in between. CDR1 DFQATT and CDR2 SNEGSKA come from the germline V gene (reference sequence). This chain's CDR3 is CSASGGEQYF. In nucleotides, the CDR3 is TGCAGTGCTAGTGGGGGCGAGCAGTACTTC.

In its sample, this clone was seen once. V gene TRBV11-2 combines with J gene TRBJ1-2; tentatively, D is TRBD1 (6 bases). CDR1 SGHAT and CDR2 FQNNGV come from the germline V gene. The ends were cut back, 4 bases at V and 8 bases at J, with 20 bases in the middle. The CDR3 consists of 15 residues. CDR3 nucleotide sequence: TGTGCCAGCAGCTCCACCTACCGGGACACCGCGGGCTACACCTTC. Its translation: CASSSTYRDTAGYTF.

CDR3 sequence: CATGTPLREQYF. The CDR3 DNA is TGTGCCACCGGGACCCCGCTTAGGGAGCAGTACTTC. The chain combines TRBV2 with TRBJ2-7; D might be TRBD1 or TRBD2, each matching 5 bases. Germline CDR1 SNHLY, CDR2 FYNNEI. This CDR3 is 12 amino acids long. V was trimmed by 10 bases and J by 7 bases, leaving 17 bases between them.

CDR3 residues: CATTHGTSGVDTQYF. The CDR3, as DNA: TGTGCCACCACACACGGGACTAGCGGAGTAGATACGCAGTATTTT. The V call is TRBV15, the J call TRBJ2-3; 11 nucleotides agree with TRBD2. The CDR3 is 15 residues long. The trim removed 7 bases at V and 5 bases at J, leaving 8 bases unmatched. In germline, CDR1 is LNHNV, CDR2 YYDKDF (reference sequence).

The chain employs TRBV9 and TRBJ2-2; 8 bases line up with TRBD1. The CDR3 extends over 17 amino acids. The ends lost 4 bases at V and 0 bases at J; junction bases unmatched: 8. Germline CDR1 is SGDLS and CDR2 is YYNGEE. In nucleotides, the CDR3 is TGTGCCAGCAGCCCTCGACCGACAGGGGCGAACACCGGGGAGCTGTTTTTT. It codes for CASSPRPTGANTGELFF.

Note on this clone: Other nucleotide sequences in the sample specify the same CDR3. The V call is TRBV5-1, the J call TRBJ2-5, with D possibly being TRBD1 (5 bases). Germline-derived CDR1 and CDR2 are SGHRS and YFSETQ. Trimming took off 1 base at V and 1 base at J, with 11 bases between the two ends. The CDR3 has 15 amino acids. The CDR3 DNA reads TGCGCCAGCAGCTTGAATCCCCAGGGCCAAGAGACCCAGTACTTC. Encoded protein: CASSLNPQGQETQYF.

V is TRBV7-3 and J is TRBJ1-1; D remains ambiguous. The ends were cut back, 5 bases at V and 1 base at J, with 14 bases in the middle. The CDR3 spans 15 residues. Germline CDR1 SGHTA, CDR2 FQGTGA. The CDR3 loop is CASSPRGFGNTEAFF. DNA for the CDR3: TGTGCCAGCAGCCCCCGGGGATTTGGGAACACTGAAGCTTTCTTT.

The chain carries TRBV7-2 and TRBJ1-4; D gene unclear. V was shortened by 5 bases and J by 8 bases, with 12 bases between the two germline ends. CDR1 SGHTA and CDR2 FQGNSA come from the germline V gene. This CDR3 region has 13 residues. The CDR3 reads CASSAGSREKLFF. CDR3 coding DNA: TGTGCCAGCAGCGCCGGCAGTCGGGAAAAACTGTTTTTT.

V usage is TRBV6-5 and J usage is TRBJ1-1; D is ambiguous. This CDR3 comprises 13 residues. Trimming cost V 7 bases and J 4 bases, with 13 bases left between them. Looked up from germline, CDR1 is MNHEY and CDR2 is SVGAGI. The CDR3 DNA reads as TGTGCCAGCACCCGGACCCGCGCCACTGAAGCTTTCTTT. Amino acids: CASTRTRATEAFF.